This T cell receptor beta chain was captured in a study of blood T cells in healthy people across ages. The germline gives CDR1 DFQATT, CDR2 SNEGSKA (reference sequence). This CDR3 comprises 18 residues. V lost 6 bases, J lost 0 bases, and 12 bases stayed unmatched. Concerning this clonotype itself: What it binds is unknown.

Each donor supplied roughly 9.1 milliliters of peripheral blood. Each sample used at least 6 million PBMCs. Study-level results: Researchers report that TCR beta diversity correlated strongly with naive T cell percentage. Naive CD4+ cell counts and diversity both ran higher in long-lived than in aged donors.

The use of a sample-barcoded 5' primer and a J-beta primer mix characterized a second PCR of about 7 to 12 cycles. Via MiXCR, TCRdb re-called the 5' RACE reads, giving one row per CDR3 protein. The sample contains more than 700,000 distinct CDR3 sequences, about 47% of which appear only once. This clonotype was obtained from a man at least 80 years old in good health. The sample comprised blood. The rearrangement uses TRBV20-1 and TRBJ1-5; the match to TRBD1 covers 12 bases. This chain's CDR3 is CSALHAGTGGYSNQPQHF. DNA of the CDR3: TGCAGTGCCCTTCACGCCGGGACAGGGGGCTATAGCAATCAGCCCCAGCATTTT.